The present TCR beta chain was sequenced within a study of blood T cell repertoires in COVID-19. Only in-frame clones appear in the TCRdb table, and some are missing; sequencing was by immunoSEQ multiplex PCR. The table includes around 380,000 clones, approximately 89% detected once. V lost 5 bases to trimming and J lost 7 bases; unmatched junction nucleotides: 7. Germline values: CDR1 SEHNR, CDR2 FQNEAQ (reference sequence). CDR3 length: 13 residues. The genes are TRBV7-9 and TRBJ1-2; the match to TRBD1 covers 7 bases. This TCR derives from a man between 25 and 39 years old who had recovered from COVID-19. The sample consisted of PBMCs or T cells enriched from blood (not recorded which). The CDR3 sequence: CASSPDRVSGYTF. The CDR3 coding sequence is TGTGCCAGCAGCCCCGACAGGGTGTCTGGCTACACCTTC.